The next 5 T cell receptor beta chains were all read from a single sample in a study of T-cell reconstitution after alpha-beta-depleted transplantation in children (dated by TCRdb to between 2015 and 2016). The method behind the library was PCR. These reads were obtained on an Illumina HiSeq 2500. TCR libraries were prepared with molecular barcoding, using unique molecular identifiers to normalize TCRbeta repertoire quantification. Using fastp at Q25 and MiXCR, TCRdb reprocessed the public reads and kept productive beta chains. For every CDR3 protein sequence, its rows merge into one entry that carries the most common genes and DNA. In this sample the table shows roughly 500,000 distinct CDR3 sequences, roughly 10% of which occur a single time. 2% of the sample lies in the top ten. Explained via the paper, the treatment or condition label denotes: allogeneic hematopoietic cell transplantation with graft depleted of TCRalphabeta T cells and CD19 B cells.

Sequences were derived from PBMCs, sampled before TCRalphabeta/CD19-depleted stem cell transplant. The receptors stem from a child aged 2-15 years with inherited bone marrow failure, due to receive a stem cell transplant.

This clonotype was seen at least ten times. The chain combines TRBV28 with TRBJ1-1; perhaps TRBD1 as D (5 bases). V lost 3 bases and J 3 bases, leaving 17 bases between the germline ends. From germline, CDR1 is MDHEN and CDR2 SYDVKM. This CDR3 contains 16 residues. CDR3 region: CASSFGAVLVYTEAFF. In DNA form, the CDR3 reads TGTGCCAGCAGTTTCGGGGCAGTATTAGTTTACACTGAAGCTTTCTTT.

V usage is TRBV12-3 or TRBV12-4 and J usage is TRBJ1-2, with TRBD1 matching over 8 bases. The length of the CDR3 is 13 residues. V lost 7 bases and J lost 6; bases outside the gene matches: 7. The CDR3 DNA is TGTGCCAGCACTGACAGGGGAATGGATGGCTACACCTTC. It translates to CASTDRGMDGYTF.

J is TRBJ1-6 and V is TRBV5-1; D is perhaps TRBD1 (6 bases). Trimming removed 4 bases at V and 11 bases at J, with 16 bases between. The CDR3 runs to 14 residues. CDR1 is SGHRS and CDR2 is YFSETQ in the germline V gene. This CDR3 is CASSLGDIDAPLHF. The CDR3 coding sequence is TGCGCCAGCAGCCTCGGGGACATCGATGCACCCCTCCACTTT.

This clonotype was observed at least ten times. CDR3 nucleotides: TGTGCCAGCAGCTTATTCGCCTACGGCGTCGATGAGCAGTTCTTC. Encoded protein: CASSLFAYGVDEQFF. This chain uses TRBV11-2 with TRBJ2-1; D not resolved. The CDR3 length is 15 residues. Germline values: CDR1 SGHAT, CDR2 FQNNGV. Between the trimmed V and J ends, which lost 2 bases and 8 bases, there was a span of 16 bases. The full variable domain, with the rest looked up from reference TRBV11-2 and TRBJ2-1, is EAGVAQSPRYKIIEKRQSVAFWCNPISGHATLYWYQQILGQGPKLLIQFQNNGVVDDSQLPKDRFSAERLKGVDSTLKIQPAKLEDSAVYLCASSLFAYGVDEQFFGPGTRLTVL.

The chain has TRBV7-2 and TRBJ2-7, with 9 positions matching TRBD2. The CDR3 loop spans 16 amino acids. Unmatched junction bases numbered 5, after V lost 0 bases and J lost 2 bases. Germline V gives CDR1 SGHTA, CDR2 FQGNSA. The CDR3 coding sequence is TGTGCCAGCAGCTTAGCCTCTAGCGGGGCAACCTACGAGCAGTACTTC. As protein: CASSLASSGATYEQYF.